This T cell receptor (beta chain) was sequenced during a study of blood T cells in healthy people across ages. Points from the study as a whole: A greater number of naive CD4+ cells and higher diversity distinguished long-lived donors from aged donors. Naive and antigen-experienced cells could not be conclusively compared, given unsorted PBMCs. Observed TCR beta diversity per million T cells went down as age went up. This fall followed a roughly linear course with age.

For the second PCR, which ran for about 6 to 11 cycles, a sample-barcoded 5' primer and a J-beta primer mix were used. TCRdb passed the 5' RACE reads through MiXCR, listing each CDR3 protein once. This table holds 550,000 to 700,000 distinct CDR3 sequences, 25% to 30% found once. This clonotype was seen repeatedly, ten times or more. As yet, its antigen is unknown. Drawn from each donor were about 9 milliliters of peripheral blood. The CDR3 loop spans 16 amino acids. Trimming cost V 0 bases and J 0 bases, with 9 bases left between them. CDR1 and CDR2 from the germline V gene are LGHNA and YSLEER. This TCR came from a woman between 70 and 85 years old in good health. Sequencing input: blood. The genes are TRBV4-3 and TRBJ2-4; D ambiguous. CDR3 in amino acids: CASSQEYSLAKNIQYF. The DNA for the CDR3 is TGCGCCAGCAGCCAAGAGTATAGCCTAGCCAAAAACATTCAGTACTTC.